This T cell receptor beta chain was obtained from a study of cytomegalovirus exposure and HLA in healthy donors. Looking at the study overall: The same platform as the roughly 670 first-cohort repertoires was used for the 120 or so validation repertoires, a later analysis reported.

About this clone: Its antigen remains unidentified.

Study-level points and caveats: First-cohort TCR clusters tended to co-occur in the 90 to 150 validation repertoires, a later analysis found. Most TCR sequences were uncommon, yet certain public TCRs appeared in many donors.

TCRdb keeps only in-frame clones here, not all; method: immunoSEQ multiplex PCR. The sample yields some 180,000 clones, approximately 89% seen once. The sequenced sample was PBMCs. This TCR came from a man aged 25-45 years in good health and CMV-seropositive.

This CDR3 is CASSPLGGDNEQFF. CDR3 DNA: TGTGCCAGCTCACCATTGGGCGGGGACAATGAGCAGTTCTTC. The rearrangement joins TRBV18 to TRBJ2-1, with a possible D match to TRBD2 (6 bases). CDR1 KGHSH and CDR2 LQKENI come from the germline V gene. V was trimmed by 2 bases and J by 5 bases, leaving 10 bases between them. This CDR3 contains 14 residues.